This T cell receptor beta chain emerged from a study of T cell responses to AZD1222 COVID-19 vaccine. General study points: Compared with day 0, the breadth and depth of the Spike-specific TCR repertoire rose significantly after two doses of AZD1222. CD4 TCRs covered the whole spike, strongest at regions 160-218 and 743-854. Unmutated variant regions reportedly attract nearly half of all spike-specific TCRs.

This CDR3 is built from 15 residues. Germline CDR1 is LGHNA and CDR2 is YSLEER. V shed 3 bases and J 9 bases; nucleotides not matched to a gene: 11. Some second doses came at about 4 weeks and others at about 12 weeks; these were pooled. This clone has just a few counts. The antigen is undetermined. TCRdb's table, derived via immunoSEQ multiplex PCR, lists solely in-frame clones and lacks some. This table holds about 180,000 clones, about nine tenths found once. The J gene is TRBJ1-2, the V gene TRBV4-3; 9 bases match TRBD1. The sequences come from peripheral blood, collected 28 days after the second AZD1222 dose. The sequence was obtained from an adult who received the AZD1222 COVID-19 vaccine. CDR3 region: CASSQTATGGIRYTF. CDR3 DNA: TGCGCCAGCAGCCAGACAGCGACAGGGGGTATACGCTACACCTTC.